The T cell receptor beta chain under discussion was sequenced for a study of blood T cell repertoires in COVID-19. For the study at large: Material from acute and convalescent COVID-19 was sourced from the United States, Italy and Spain.

Per the authors' pipeline: Amplifying reference gene primers gave estimates of nucleated cell counts. Sequencing was performed with immunoSEQ multiplex PCR; in TCRdb, only in-frame clones are kept and a portion is missing. D and trimming were read from the DNA, whereas the V and J calls and clone size are those reported in that table. Of 300,000 to 400,000 clones in the sample, 88% were seen once. V gave up 0 bases and J gave up 6 bases, with 13 bases separating them. The CDR3 loop spans 15 amino acids. Germline CDR1 is MNHEY and CDR2 is SVGAGI. This sequence joins TRBV6-5 and TRBJ2-3, with a weak D call TRBD1 (5 bases). This TCR derives from a woman in her 70s with COVID-19, enrolled during active disease. Sequenced input: peripheral blood. In DNA, the CDR3 is TGTGCCAGCAGTTACTCGGGCGACAGTTCCGATACGCAGTATTTT. Translating it yields CASSYSGDSSDTQYF.